This T cell receptor beta chain is drawn from a study of blood T cells in healthy people across ages. Many counts were recorded for this clonotype. What it binds is unknown. Primed by a sample-barcoded 5' primer and a J-beta primer mix, a second PCR proceeded for about 7 to 12 cycles. TCRdb independently ran MiXCR on the 5' RACE reads; one entry per CDR3 protein. The profile shows roughly 1.6 million distinct CDR3 sequences, roughly 30% of them singletons. This CDR3 has 14 amino acids. From germline, CDR1 is DFQATT and CDR2 SNEGSKA (reference sequence). Trimming removed 3 bases from V and 4 bases from J, with 14 bases in between. Whole-study findings and limits: Older age went with lower TCR beta diversity per million T cells, in a roughly linear way.

The source is a woman aged 25 to 39 in good health. Sequenced material: blood. V gene TRBV20-1 combines with J gene TRBJ2-3, with a possible D match to TRBD1 (6 bases). The CDR3 is CSARPQGSADTQYF. The DNA for the CDR3 is TGCAGTGCTAGGCCCCAGGGGAGCGCAGATACGCAGTATTTT.